This TCR beta chain comes out of a study of tumor and adjacent non-tumor tissue in lung cancer. To note about this clonotype: What it recognizes is unknown. At one end, the junction sequence differs from germline, possibly due to a read error.

This sample's RNA came from whole unsorted tissue. The normal lung tissue was taken more than 3 cm from the tumor edge. The CDR3 is 13 amino acids. Three rounds of nested PCR, following a modified ARM-PCR protocol, produced the TCRbeta library. TCRdb re-analysed the multiplex PCR reads in MiXCR, keeping a single row per CDR3 protein. The sample includes about 86,000 distinct CDR3 sequences, under 80% of them seen just once. Findings of the study overall: TCR diversity was significantly greater in tumor than normal lung tissue. Tumor repertoires had a smaller top 100 clone share than normal lung.

The sample comprised distant non-tumor lung tissue. V is TRBV12-3 or TRBV12-4 and J is TRBJ1-2; D ambiguous. The TCR comes from a woman aged 45 to 65 with non-small cell lung cancer. CDR3 region: CVSSLWTDHGYTF. CDR3 bases: TGTGTCAGCAGTTTGTGGACCGACCATGGCTACACCTTC.